Listed here are 18 T cell receptor beta chains from one sample, sequenced in a study of blood T cell repertoires in COVID-19. The repertoire was sequenced with immunoSEQ multiplex PCR; TCRdb's copy has only in-frame clones and lacks some. The sample includes 300,000 to 400,000 clones, around nine tenths seen only once; the top ten take approximately 0.96%. Sequenced material: PBMCs or T cells enriched from blood (not recorded which). The receptors derive from a woman between 25 and 40 years old with acute COVID-19.

The chain recombines TRBV5-1 with TRBJ1-2; 8 bases fit TRBD1. Germline CDR1 SGHRS, CDR2 YFSETQ. CDR3 length: 16 residues. The trim removed 0 bases at V and 4 bases at J, leaving 8 bases unmatched. CDR3 loop: CASSLGRAGGPYGYTF. In DNA, the CDR3 is TGCGCCAGCAGCTTGGGGCGGGCAGGGGGCCCCTATGGCTACACCTTC.

This chain uses TRBV12-3 or TRBV12-4 with TRBJ1-1; D is unclear. V lost 2 bases, J lost 9 bases, and 7 bases lay in between. This CDR3 is 11 amino acids long. The DNA for the CDR3 is TGTGCCAGCAGTTTAACAGATCAAGCTTTCTTT. This translates into CASSLTDQAFF.

V gene TRBV12-5 combines with J gene TRBJ2-1; TRBD2 matches at 7 bases. The trim removed 2 bases at V and 6 bases at J, leaving 19 bases unmatched. The CDR3 runs 19 residues. From germline, CDR1 is LGHNT and CDR2 FRNRAP. CDR3 DNA: TGTGCTAGTGGTTTGCCTACTCACCACGGGGGAGGGGAGCTCAATGAGCAGTTCTTC. This translates into CASGLPTHHGGGELNEQFF.

This clone has only a few counts. This sequence joins TRBV5-1 and TRBJ1-2, with 9 bases identical to TRBD1. The CDR3 runs to 14 residues. Germline V gives CDR1 SGHRS, CDR2 YFSETQ. J gave up 4 bases and V 4 bases, and 5 bases lay outside the gene matches. The CDR3 nucleotides are TGCGCCAGCAGCCGTGAGACAGGGGGCTATGGCTACACCTTC. Encoded protein: CASSRETGGYGYTF. Full variable domain (remainder filled in from reference TRBV5-1 and TRBJ1-2): KAGVTQTPRYLIKTRGQQVTLSCSPISGHRSVSWYQQTPGQGLQFLFEYFSETQRNKGNFPGRFSGRQFSNSRSEMNVSTLELGDSALYLCASSRETGGYGYTFGSGTRLTVV.

The V and J genes are TRBV14 and TRBJ2-2; possible D gene TRBD2, 6 bases. V lost 1 base and J lost 6, with 12 bases in between. Germline CDR1 is SGHDN and CDR2 is FVKESK. CDR3 length: 15 residues. The CDR3 sequence: CASSQAWGEPGELFF. The CDR3 DNA sequence: TGTGCCAGCAGCCAAGCTTGGGGGGAGCCCGGGGAGCTGTTTTTT.

V gene TRBV7-6 combines with J gene TRBJ2-7; D might be TRBD1 (6 bases). The CDR3 length is 13 residues. Germline V gene data show CDR1 as SGHVS and CDR2 as FNYEAQ. Trimming removed 3 bases at V and 3 bases at J, with 9 bases between. The CDR3 DNA is TGTGCCAGCAGCTTGGGACAAGTCTACGAGCAGTACTTC. This sequence encodes CASSLGQVYEQYF.

The chain joins TRBV5-8 to TRBJ2-5; TRBD1 matches at 10 bases. This CDR3 has 16 residues. The V and J ends lost 4 bases and 3 bases, in that order; junction bases with no gene match: 9. Germline V gene sequence: CDR1 SGHTS, CDR2 YDEGEE. CDR3 DNA: TGTGCCAGCAGCCGCCCCGGGACAGGGGACGAAGAGACCCAGTACTTC. Protein: CASSRPGTGDEETQYF.

The chain recombines TRBV7-3 with TRBJ2-5, with 10 bases aligning to TRBD1. Trimming took 4 bases from V and 4 from J; bases not matched to a gene: 3. The CDR3 extends over 14 amino acids. Germline V gene data show CDR1 as SGHTA and CDR2 as FQGTGA. The chain's CDR3 is CASSSGTGVETQYF. DNA of the CDR3: TGTGCCAGCAGCTCCGGGACAGGGGTAGAGACCCAGTACTTC. Combining the CDR3 with reference TRBV7-3 and TRBJ2-5 gives the whole variable domain GAGVSQTPSNKVTEKGKYVELRCDPISGHTALYWYRQSLGQGPEFLIYFQGTGAADDSGLPNDRFFAVRPEGSVSTLKIQRTERGDSAVYLCASSSGTGVETQYFGPGTRLLVL.

The rearrangement joins TRBV18 to TRBJ2-3; 14 positions agree with TRBD2. Germline V gene lookup returns CDR1 KGHSH and CDR2 LQKENI. With V trimmed by 1 base and J by 3 bases, 6 bases remained unmatched. CDR3 size: 18 residues. The CDR3 region has the DNA TGTGCCAGCTCACCACTTGGGACTAGCGGGGGCAATACAGATACGCAGTATTTT. As protein: CASSPLGTSGGNTDTQYF.

This clone was seen more than once but under ten times. The chain's CDR3 is CASSIIYATNEKLFF. The DNA of the CDR3 is TGTGCCAGTAGTATTATCTACGCAACTAATGAAAAACTGTTTTTT. V and J are TRBV19 and TRBJ1-4; the D is unclear. Looked up from germline, CDR1 is LNHDA and CDR2 is SQIVND (reference sequence). This CDR3 comprises 15 residues. V dropped 3 bases and J dropped 0 bases, with 8 bases sitting between them.

The chain employs TRBV15 and TRBJ2-6, with a possible D match to TRBD1 (6 bases). CDR3 length: 17 amino acids. The V end lost 1 base, the J end lost 2 bases, and 12 bases lay between the germline ends. Looked up from germline, CDR1 is LNHNV and CDR2 is YYDKDF (reference sequence). The CDR3 DNA sequence: TGTGCCACCAGCAGAGCAGGGGAACTGGCTGGGGCCAACGTCCTGACTTTC. As protein: CATSRAGELAGANVLTF.

The V gene is TRBV6-5, the J gene TRBJ1-2; D gene unclear. Germline CDR1 is MNHEY and CDR2 is SVGAGI. The V end was cut by 7 bases, the J end by 8 bases, with 23 bases between. The CDR3 extends over 15 amino acids. CDR3 nucleotide sequence: TGTGCCAGCACCCGCCTCTGGGAGGGAGGCAGAGGCTACACCTTC. It codes for CASTRLWEGGRGYTF.

J is TRBJ1-2 and V is TRBV10-3, with D possibly being TRBD1 (6 bases). The CDR3 length is 13 residues. The germline V gene encodes CDR1 ENHRY and CDR2 SYGVKD. The V gene lost 3 bases and the J gene lost 6 bases, with 11 bases spanning the gap. CDR3 sequence reads: CAISDRTVNGYTF. CDR3 nucleotide sequence: TGTGCCATCAGTGATCGGACAGTGAATGGCTACACCTTC.

The V gene is TRBV6-5, the J gene TRBJ2-3; TRBD2 matches 7 bases. Germline V gene data show CDR1 as MNHEY and CDR2 as SVGAGI. V trimming: 7 bases; J trimming: 0 bases; junction bases outside the gene matches: 7. The CDR3 is 15 residues long. CDR3 DNA: TGTGCCAGCACCACCAGCGGGGTCAGCACAGATACGCAGTATTTT. This encodes CASTTSGVSTDTQYF.

The chain joins TRBV19 to TRBJ2-2, with D perhaps matching TRBD2 (7 bases). Trimming took off 6 bases at V and 13 bases at J, with 30 bases between the two ends. Germline V gives CDR1 LNHDA, CDR2 SQIVND (reference sequence). CDR3 length: 17 residues. The CDR3: CASSHTVGGGDQRLLFF. The CDR3 nucleotides read TGTGCCAGTAGCCATACAGTGGGCGGGGGCGACCAAAGGTTGCTGTTTTTT.

This chain uses TRBV9 with TRBJ2-7, with TRBD1 identical over 8 bases. The CDR3 contains 15 residues. The germline V gene has CDR1 SGDLS and CDR2 YYNGEE. V shed 0 bases, J shed 6 bases, and the junction held 8 bases outside the gene matches. CDR3 region: CASSVAAGGYFEQYF. The CDR3 DNA reads as TGTGCCAGCAGCGTAGCTGCAGGGGGCTACTTCGAGCAGTACTTC. Full variable domain (remainder filled in from reference TRBV9 and TRBJ2-7): DSGVTQTPKHLITATGQRVTLRCSPRSGDLSVYWYQQSLDQGLQFLIQYYNGEERAKGNILERFSAQQFPDLHSELNLSSLELGDSALYFCASSVAAGGYFEQYFGPGTRLTVT.

This sequence joins TRBV5-5 and TRBJ1-2; D unclear. Germline V CDR1 and CDR2: SGHKS, YYEKEE (reference sequence). V lost 1 base, J lost 5 bases, and 6 bases lay in between. CDR3 length: 12 residues. The CDR3 here is CASSLWEYGYTF. In nucleotides, the CDR3 is TGTGCCAGCAGCTTGTGGGAGTATGGCTACACCTTC.

The chain couples TRBV5-6 to TRBJ1-3, with D perhaps matching TRBD1 (5 bases). Germline V gives CDR1 SGHDT, CDR2 YYEEEE. V lost 4 bases to trimming and J lost 4 bases, with 18 bases between them. This CDR3 contains 16 residues. The CDR3 DNA reads as TGTGCCAGCAGCCCCGGGACTGGGACGCGCGGAAACACCATATATTTT. This sequence encodes CASSPGTGTRGNTIYF.